A selection of T cell receptor beta chains follows, all from one sample in a study of follicular helper T cells after annual influenza vaccination. Profiling relied on immunoSEQ multiplex PCR, and the TCRdb table lists in-frame clones only, not all of them. Seen here are some 15,000 clones, 65% to 85% observed once, and the top ten hold 1.3%. The sample consisted of CXCR5+ CD38- circulating T follicular helper cells from blood, taken 7 days after influenza vaccination. The origin of the receptors is an adult who received the influenza vaccine. CDR3s include the opening cysteine and the closing phenylalanine or tryptophan. Fields, in order: V gene, J gene, clone size, D gene, CDR3 DNA, CDR3 protein. D genes are given only for firm matches. A clone size is listed for some rows: how often the clone was seen (once, few, many), or a class if it is expanded.

TRBV5-1	TRBJ1-1	.	.	TGCGCCAGCAGCCCCTTACAGATGAACACTGAAGCTTTCTTT	CASSPLQMNTEAFF
TRBV19	TRBJ2-6	few	.	TGTGCCAGTAGTACGAGCGATGGCGGGGCCAACGTCCTGACTTTC	CASSTSDGGANVLTF
TRBV6-5	TRBJ1-2	.	TRBD1	TGTGCCAGCAGATTGACAGGGGGCACGTATGGCTACACCTTC	CASRLTGGTYGYTF
TRBV7-9	TRBJ2-1	once	.	TGTGCCAGCAGCCCTAGCAGGACGGGGTTCGGGAATGAGCAGTTCTTC	CASSPSRTGFGNEQFF
TRBV6-1	TRBJ2-3	.	TRBD2	TGTGCCACCCTTAGCGGGGGGTACACAGATACGCAGTATTTT	CATLSGGYTDTQYF
TRBV20-1	TRBJ1-3	.	.	TGCAGTGCAACAGACAGGAACACCATATATTTT	CSATDRNTIYF
TRBV7-2	TRBJ2-1	.	.	TGTGCCAGCAGGTCACAGGTAGGATCTTACAATGAGCAGTTCTTC	CASRSQVGSYNEQFF
TRBV19	TRBJ1-2	.	.	TGTGCCAGTAGTATACCAGGGGACTATGGCTACACCTTC	CASSIPGDYGYTF
TRBV6-1	TRBJ1-2	.	TRBD1	TGTGCCAGCAGTGAATACGGCGGACAGGGGTGGGGTGGCTACACCTTC	CASSEYGGQGWGGYTF
TRBV18	TRBJ1-1	once	TRBD1	TGTGCCAGCTCACCCTACCAGGGGGAAGGTGAAGCTTTCTTT	CASSPYQGEGEAFF
TRBV27	TRBJ2-7	once	TRBD2	TGTGCCAGCAGTTCCTCCACTAGCGGTAACTACGAGCAGTACTTC	CASSSSTSGNYEQYF
TRBV5-1	TRBJ2-1	.	.	TGCGCCAGCAGCTTGACTTCTGGAGTTTGGCAGTTCTTC	CASSLTSGVWQFF
TRBV5-5	TRBJ2-7	.	.	TGTGCCAGCAGCTTGGGGCCCGCTAGCAGCTACGAGCAGTACTTC	CASSLGPASSYEQYF
TRBV28	TRBJ2-3	.	.	TGTGCCAGCAGTTTAAAAGAGTACACAGATACGCAGTATTTT	CASSLKEYTDTQYF
TRBV5-5	TRBJ1-5	.	TRBD1	TGTGCCAGCACCCGGACAGGGGGACAGCCCCAGCATTTT	CASTRTGGQPQHF
TRBV20-1	TRBJ1-5	once	.	TGCAGTGCTAGCGAGAATCAGCCCCAGCATTTT	CSASENQPQHF
TRBV4-1	TRBJ1-6	.	.	TGCGCCAGCAGCCAAGACAGGGGAAGCTTTGTGCCGACACCCCTCCACTTT	CASSQDRGSFVPTPLHF
TRBV2	TRBJ1-2	.	.	TGTGCCAGCAGTGGGACAAGGTATGGCTACACCTTC	CASSGTRYGYTF
TRBV18	TRBJ1-3	.	.	TGTGCCAGCTCACGTGGACTGTCTACCTCTGGAAACACCATATATTTT	CASSRGLSTSGNTIYF
TRBV18	TRBJ1-5	.	TRBD1	TGTGCCAGCTCGACAGGGAGCAATCAGCCCCAGCATTTT	CASSTGSNQPQHF
TRBV28	TRBJ2-3	.	TRBD2	TGTGCCAGCAGTTTAGTAGCGGGGGCCCCCGGTACGCAGTATTTT	CASSLVAGAPGTQYF
TRBV7-2	TRBJ2-7	.	.	TGTGCCAGCAGCTTAGGGGCCCTTGGGCCCTACGAGCAGTACTTC	CASSLGALGPYEQYF
TRBV19	TRBJ1-2	once	TRBD1	TGTGCCAGTAGTATGGGGACAGCAACCTACTACACCTTC	CASSMGTATYYTF
TRBV10-3	TRBJ1-2	.	.	TGTGCCATCAGCGGGACTAACTATGGCTACACCTTC	CAISGTNYGYTF
TRBV2	TRBJ1-1	.	.	TGTGCCAGCAGTGAATGGGGGGAGAACACTGAAGCTTTCTTT	CASSEWGENTEAFF
TRBV5-6	TRBJ2-7	.	TRBD1	TGTGCCAGCAGCTCCTGGGACAGGAGGGGGTACGAGCAGTACTTC	CASSSWDRRGYEQYF
TRBV4-1	TRBJ1-3	few	TRBD1	TGCGCCAGCAGCCAGGTGGGACAGTTCTTCTCTGGAAACACCATATATTTT	CASSQVGQFFSGNTIYF
TRBV4-1	TRBJ2-3	.	.	TGCGCCAGCAGCCAAGCCCCGGATTGGACTCCACTCACAGATACGCAGTATTTT	CASSQAPDWTPLTDTQYF
TRBV6-6	TRBJ2-3	.	TRBD1	TGTGCCAGCAGCTCAAGGACAGGGGGGATGGCAGATACGCAGTATTTT	CASSSRTGGMADTQYF
TRBV30	TRBJ1-5	.	.	TGTGCCTGGAGTTCCGGGTACGGTCATAGCAATCAGCCCCAGCATTTT	CAWSSGYGHSNQPQHF
TRBV7-7	TRBJ2-3	.	.	TGTGCTAGCAGCATCGGCCTAGACACAGATACGCAGTATTTT	CASSIGLDTDTQYF
TRBV2	TRBJ2-5	.	.	TGTGCCAGCAGTCTCGGCGGGATGGAGACCCAGTACTTC	CASSLGGMETQYF
TRBV2	TRBJ2-4	.	TRBD1	TGTGCCAGCGGAGGACAGGGGGCGTCTGGAGCCAAAAACATTCAGTACTTC	CASGGQGASGAKNIQYF
TRBV29-1	TRBJ2-7	few	TRBD1	TGCAGCGTTTCCAGGACAGGGAGCTACGAGCAGTACTTC	CSVSRTGSYEQYF
TRBV5-1	TRBJ2-7	.	TRBD1	TGCGCCAGCAGCTTGACCGGGACAGGGGGGTACGAGCAGTACTTC	CASSLTGTGGYEQYF
TRBV19	TRBJ1-1	.	TRBD1	TGTGCCAGTAGCCTAGGGACAGGCTATTCGAACACTGAAGCTTTCTTT	CASSLGTGYSNTEAFF
TRBV7-7	TRBJ2-3	.	TRBD2	TGTGCTAGCAGCTTAAGGGCGGGGGATCATCCAGATACGCAGTATTTT	CASSLRAGDHPDTQYF
TRBV19	TRBJ2-7	.	.	TGTGCCAGTAGTATTAGCCAAGCAACCTACGAGCAGTACTTC	CASSISQATYEQYF
TRBV15	TRBJ2-5	.	.	TGTGCCACCAGCACCATGGGGGGATTAGAGACCCAGTACTTC	CATSTMGGLETQYF
TRBV5-8	TRBJ2-7	.	.	TGTGCCAGCAGCTCTACAGGGATCTCCTACGAGCAGTACTTC	CASSSTGISYEQYF
TRBV6-1	TRBJ2-4	.	TRBD2	TGTGCCAGCAGTGATGGAGGCGGGGGGGCCAAAAACATTCAGTACTTC	CASSDGGGGAKNIQYF
TRBV5-4	TRBJ1-6	.	TRBD1	TGTGCCAGCAGCTCACAGGGGGCTCTAGATTCACCCCTCCACTTT	CASSSQGALDSPLHF
TRBV15	TRBJ2-3	.	.	TGTGCCACCAGCAGTGACAGGACCTGGGTAGATACGCAGTATTTT	CATSSDRTWVDTQYF
TRBV7-2	TRBJ2-2	once	.	TGTGCCAGCAGCTTATTTCGGGTTTCCACCGGGGAGCTGTTTTTT	CASSLFRVSTGELFF
TRBV6-1	TRBJ2-7	.	TRBD1	TGTGCCAGCACAAAAGACAGGGCCTACGAGCAGTACTTC	CASTKDRAYEQYF
TRBV7-6	TRBJ2-7	.	TRBD1	TGTGCCAGCAGCTTAGGTTTGGGACAGGGATCCTACGAGCAGTACTTC	CASSLGLGQGSYEQYF
TRBV6-1	TRBJ2-1	.	TRBD2	TGCGGAACCGGGACTAGTGGCCACAATGAGCAGTTCTTC	CGTGTSGHNEQFF
TRBV19	TRBJ1-2	.	TRBD1	TGTGCCAGTAGCACCGACAGGGATGGCTACACCTTC	CASSTDRDGYTF
TRBV7-9	TRBJ1-3	.	.	TGTGCCAGCAGCGCACAGTCCTCTGGAAACACCATATATTTT	CASSAQSSGNTIYF
TRBV27	TRBJ1-5	.	TRBD1	TGTGCCAGCGGACAACAGGGGGGGAATCAGCCCCAGCATTTT	CASGQQGGNQPQHF
TRBV2	TRBJ1-3	.	.	TGTGCCAGCAGCCCTGGGGAGGGACGTGGAAACACCATATATTTT	CASSPGEGRGNTIYF
TRBV6-1	TRBJ1-2	.	.	TGTGCCAGCAGTGAAACAATGGGGGGGGGTGCTAACTATGGCTACACCTTC	CASSETMGGGANYGYTF
TRBV16	TRBJ1-2	.	.	TGTGCCAGCAGCCAAAGGGGAGGAACTACTAACTATGGCTACACCTTC	CASSQRGGTTNYGYTF
TRBV18	TRBJ2-7	.	TRBD1	TGTGCCAGCTCACCACTCCCCAGGTCGGGACAGGGGGCCGACGAGCAGTACTTC	CASSPLPRSGQGADEQYF
TRBV5-1	TRBJ1-2	.	TRBD1	TGCGCCAGCAGCCCCCAGGGGGAGGACTATGGCTACACCTTC	CASSPQGEDYGYTF
TRBV5-1	TRBJ2-4	.	.	TGCGCCAGCAGCTTGGCCGGAAGCGTAGCCAAAAACATTCAGTACTTC	CASSLAGSVAKNIQYF
TRBV6-5	TRBJ2-1	few	.	TGTGCCAGCAGTTACGGGCTGTACAATGAGCAGTTCTTC	CASSYGLYNEQFF
TRBV18	TRBJ1-1	.	TRBD1	TGTGCCAGCTCACCAGGACAGGGGGGCATGAACACTGAAGCTTTCTTT	CASSPGQGGMNTEAFF
TRBV4-1	TRBJ1-1	.	.	TGCGCCAGCAGTCGTCAACAGGGGAACACTGAAGCTTTCTTT	CASSRQQGNTEAFF